These T cell receptor beta chains were read from a single sample in a study of cytomegalovirus exposure and HLA in healthy donors. The repertoire was sequenced with immunoSEQ multiplex PCR; TCRdb's copy has only in-frame clones and lacks some. The table has about 140,000 clones, 60% to 80% seen once. Material for sequencing was PBMCs. The receptors come from a man aged 18 to 30 in good health and CMV-seropositive. CDR3s include the opening cysteine and the closing phenylalanine or tryptophan. The order of the fields is D gene, V gene, J gene, clone size, CDR3 protein, CDR3 DNA. A D gene is named only where the DNA matches it firmly. Part of the rows lack a size; the others show once, few, many or a class for expanded clones.

D gene: .; V gene: TRBV6-6; J gene: TRBJ2-1; clone size: .; CDR3 protein: CASSSRQPNEQFF; CDR3 DNA: TGTGCCAGCAGTTCCCGACAGCCCAATGAGCAGTTCTTC
D gene: TRBD2; V gene: TRBV7-3; J gene: TRBJ2-1; clone size: .; CDR3 protein: CASRQLAGGFNGEQFF; CDR3 DNA: TGTGCCAGCAGGCAACTAGCGGGAGGGTTTAATGGCGAGCAGTTCTTC
D gene: .; V gene: TRBV27; J gene: TRBJ2-2; clone size: few; CDR3 protein: CASNHWDKANTGELFF; CDR3 DNA: TGTGCCAGCAACCACTGGGACAAAGCGAACACCGGGGAGCTGTTTTTT
D gene: .; V gene: TRBV5-1; J gene: TRBJ2-3; clone size: .; CDR3 protein: CASSFLDTQYF; CDR3 DNA: TGCGCCAGCAGCTTTCTAGATACGCAGTATTTT
D gene: TRBD1; V gene: TRBV6-6; J gene: TRBJ2-7; clone size: .; CDR3 protein: CASRRTGDHEQYF; CDR3 DNA: TGTGCCAGCAGGAGGACAGGGGACCACGAGCAGTACTTC
D gene: .; V gene: TRBV27; J gene: TRBJ1-1; clone size: .; CDR3 protein: CASSSRPAGLTEAFF; CDR3 DNA: TGTGCCAGCAGTTCCCGACCAGCGGGGCTCACTGAAGCTTTCTTT
D gene: TRBD1; V gene: TRBV2; J gene: TRBJ2-2; clone size: .; CDR3 protein: CASGRDRAIPTGELFF; CDR3 DNA: TGTGCCAGCGGCAGAGACAGGGCGATACCCACCGGGGAGCTGTTTTTT
D gene: .; V gene: TRBV7-9; J gene: TRBJ1-4; clone size: .; CDR3 protein: CASSARGATNEKLFF; CDR3 DNA: TGTGCCAGCAGCGCTCGGGGGGCAACTAATGAAAAACTGTTTTTT
D gene: .; V gene: TRBV28; J gene: TRBJ2-2; clone size: .; CDR3 protein: CASSDNIRDTGELFF; CDR3 DNA: TGTGCCAGCAGTGATAACATCAGGGACACCGGGGAGCTGTTTTTT
D gene: .; V gene: TRBV30; J gene: TRBJ1-3; clone size: .; CDR3 protein: CAWVGSYSGNTIYF; CDR3 DNA: TGTGCCTGGGTCGGGAGCTACTCTGGAAACACCATATATTTT
D gene: TRBD2; V gene: TRBV25-1; J gene: TRBJ2-7; clone size: once; CDR3 protein: CASRAAGGSSYEQYF; CDR3 DNA: TGTGCCAGCAGGGCAGCGGGAGGATCGTCCTACGAGCAGTACTTC
D gene: TRBD2; V gene: TRBV29-1; J gene: TRBJ2-3; clone size: .; CDR3 protein: CSVASGNSDTQYF; CDR3 DNA: TGCAGCGTTGCTAGCGGTAACTCAGATACGCAGTATTTT
D gene: .; V gene: TRBV28; J gene: TRBJ1-1; clone size: .; CDR3 protein: CASRGGNGDLMNTEAFF; CDR3 DNA: TGTGCCAGCAGGGGCGGGAATGGGGACCTTATGAACACTGAAGCTTTCTTT
D gene: .; V gene: TRBV2; J gene: TRBJ1-5; clone size: .; CDR3 protein: CASKQDSNQPQHF; CDR3 DNA: TGTGCCAGCAAACAGGACAGCAATCAGCCCCAGCATTTT
D gene: TRBD1; V gene: TRBV4-1; J gene: TRBJ2-2; clone size: .; CDR3 protein: CASSLPGGSDTGELFF; CDR3 DNA: TGCGCCAGCAGCCTCCCAGGGGGCTCGGACACCGGGGAGCTGTTTTTT
D gene: .; V gene: TRBV19; J gene: TRBJ1-5; clone size: .; CDR3 protein: CASRPTDQPQHF; CDR3 DNA: TGTGCCAGTAGACCAACTGATCAGCCCCAGCATTTT
D gene: TRBD2; V gene: TRBV10-1; J gene: TRBJ2-1; clone size: .; CDR3 protein: CASSEKGGRGSYNEQFF; CDR3 DNA: TGCGCCAGCAGTGAAAAAGGCGGGAGAGGCTCCTACAATGAGCAGTTCTTC
D gene: .; V gene: TRBV5-6; J gene: TRBJ2-7; clone size: .; CDR3 protein: CASSGTPSSYEQYF; CDR3 DNA: TGTGCCAGCAGCGGGACACCTAGCTCCTACGAGCAGTACTTC
D gene: TRBD1; V gene: TRBV6-5; J gene: TRBJ1-4; clone size: .; CDR3 protein: CASDWTGRLEKLFF; CDR3 DNA: TGTGCCAGCGACTGGACAGGACGACTGGAAAAACTGTTTTTT
D gene: .; V gene: TRBV10-1; J gene: TRBJ2-7; clone size: .; CDR3 protein: CASSEGGQVWEQYF; CDR3 DNA: TGCGCCAGCAGTGAGGGTGGTCAGGTCTGGGAGCAGTACTTC
D gene: .; V gene: TRBV10-1; J gene: TRBJ2-7; clone size: .; CDR3 protein: CARRSQGWPSYEQSF; CDR3 DNA: TGCGCCAGAAGATCACAGGGTTGGCCCTCCTACGAGCAGTCCTTC
D gene: TRBD2; V gene: TRBV7-9; J gene: TRBJ2-1; clone size: once; CDR3 protein: CASSSPPSGRVKGNEQFF; CDR3 DNA: TGTGCCAGCAGTTCTCCTCCTAGCGGGAGGGTTAAAGGCAATGAGCAGTTCTTC
D gene: TRBD1; V gene: TRBV29-1; J gene: TRBJ2-5; clone size: .; CDR3 protein: CSVTGGETQYF; CDR3 DNA: TGCAGCGTGACAGGGGGAGAGACCCAGTACTTC